This is a list of T cell receptor beta chains from one sample in a study of T cell repertoires in ileal Crohn's disease. Libraries were prepared by immunoSEQ multiplex PCR; TCRdb keeps only in-frame clonotypes and omits some of them. The sample lists 55,000 to 65,000 clones; approximately 88% were seen once. Sequencing input: ileal tissue. The receptors originated from an adult with Crohn's disease. Each CDR3 is given with its conserved first and last residue. Each record gives: J gene, D gene, V gene, CDR3 protein, CDR3 DNA. D genes are given only for firm matches.

TRBJ1-5 | TRBD1 | TRBV7-8 | CASSLVNRGVSNQPQHF | TGTGCCAGCAGCTTAGTAAACAGGGGGGTTAGCAATCAGCCCCAGCATTTT
TRBJ1-1 | - | TRBV14 | CASSQKFAGRAFF | TGTGCCAGCAGCCAAAAGTTCGCGGGGAGAGCTTTCTTT
TRBJ2-7 | TRBD1 | TRBV15 | CATSSTGTGYTAQYF | TGTGCCACCAGCAGCACCGGGACAGGCTATACGGCGCAGTACTTC
TRBJ2-1 | TRBD2 | TRBV5-4 | CASSAAGGRGFRGEQFF | TGTGCCAGCAGCGCCGCGGGGGGGCGGGGATTTAGAGGTGAGCAGTTCTTC
TRBJ1-6 | - | TRBV27 | CASSFDSISSYNSPLHF | TGTGCCAGCAGTTTCGACAGTATAAGCTCCTATAATTCACCCCTCCACTTT
TRBJ2-5 | - | TRBV15 | CATSRGQVSDQETQYF | TGTGCCACCAGCAGAGGACAGGTATCGGACCAAGAGACCCAGTACTTC
TRBJ2-7 | TRBD2 | TRBV9 | CASSVAGTTFEQYF | TGTGCCAGCAGCGTAGCCGGGACTACCTTCGAGCAGTACTTC
TRBJ2-7 | TRBD2 | TRBV19 | CASSIRAGESYEQYF | TGTGCCAGTAGTATCCGGGCGGGAGAAAGCTACGAGCAGTACTTC
TRBJ1-3 | TRBD1 | TRBV5-1 | CASSLTGGPSGNTIYF | TGCGCCAGCAGCCTGACAGGGGGCCCCTCTGGAAACACCATATATTTT
TRBJ2-7 | TRBD2 | TRBV4-1 | CASSHGGGYEQYF | TGCGCCAGCAGCCACGGGGGGGGCTACGAGCAGTACTTC